The entry below describes one T cell receptor (beta chain). Its specificity is unknown. V gave up 6 bases and J gave up 0 bases; unmatched junction bases: 7. Germline lookup yields CDR1 MDHEN and CDR2 SYDVKM. The CDR3 covers 15 residues. Elective cesarean births at roughly 35-43 weeks, without labor or membrane rupture, supplied the cord blood. Sorted naive CD8+ T cell numbers ranged ~19,000 to ~110,000. This record belongs to a study of naive CD8 T cells in extremely preterm neonates. Broader study findings: Compared with all age groups, preterm neonates showed less repertoire richness. CDR3 nucleotide sharing was 2.7% in preterm, approximately 0.38% term, around 0.03% children, about 0.01% adults.

Profiled with immunoSEQ multiplex PCR; TCRdb holds only in-frame clones, not every one. The top ten hold 0.45% to 0.55% of the sample, which has a few thousand clones, approximately 97% seen once. The source material was naive CD8+ T cells from cord blood. The TCR comes from a newborn in good health. The V and J genes are TRBV28 and TRBJ1-2; TRBD1 aligns across 7 bases. The CDR3 loop reads CASRLRQGSNYGYTF. The CDR3 nucleotides read TGTGCCAGCAGGCTGCGACAGGGATCTAACTATGGCTACACCTTC.